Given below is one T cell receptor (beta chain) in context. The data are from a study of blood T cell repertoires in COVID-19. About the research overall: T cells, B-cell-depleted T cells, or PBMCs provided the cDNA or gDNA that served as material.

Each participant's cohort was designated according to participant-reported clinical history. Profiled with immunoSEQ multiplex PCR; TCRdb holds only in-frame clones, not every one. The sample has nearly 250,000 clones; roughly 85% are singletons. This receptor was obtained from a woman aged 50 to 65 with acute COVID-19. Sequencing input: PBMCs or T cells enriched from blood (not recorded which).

The CDR3 sequence: CASSPRQGADTEAFF. The CDR3 region has the DNA TGTGCCAGCAGCCCGAGACAGGGAGCCGATACTGAAGCTTTCTTT. This rearrangement joins TRBV7-9 to TRBJ1-1; 7 bases match TRBD1. Trimming cost V 5 bases and J 5 bases; bases outside gene matches: 11. Germline-derived CDR1 and CDR2 are SEHNR and FQNEAQ (reference sequence). The CDR3 has 15 amino acids.